In its sample, the clone carrying this TCR beta chain was seen a few times. Time point of the sample: persistent/refractory GD, antithyroid drugs over 5 years with positive TRAb. PBMC RNA was the source of the TCR library. This specimen comes from a study of regulatory T cells in long-lasting Graves disease. Study context: Over-5-year antithyroid drug use with positive TSH receptor antibodies defined persistent Graves' disease in the study.

Researchers made TCR beta libraries by using iRepertoire HTBI primers and running Arm-PCR on CDR3 regions. TCRdb called the multiplex PCR reads again in MiXCR, with one record for every CDR3 protein. This sample has more than 300,000 distinct CDR3 sequences, with 15% to 20% found just once. The V and J ends lost 1 base and 8 bases respectively, with 11 bases between them. The CDR3 spans 13 residues. The rearrangement joins TRBV12-3 or TRBV12-4 to TRBJ1-1, with D possibly matching TRBD1 (5 bases). The receptor was derived from a female donor with Graves disease. This sample comprised peripheral blood mononuclear cells (PBMCs), obtained when the disease was refractory, from a patient treated with antithyroid drugs. As DNA, the CDR3 is TGTGCCAGCAGTTTAGGTTTAGGGGTGGAAGCTTTCTTT. As protein: CASSLGLGVEAFF.